A selection of T cell receptor beta chains follows, all from one sample in a study of shared clonotypes between healthy human individuals. TCRdb keeps only in-frame clones here, not all; method: immunoSEQ multiplex PCR. In the table there are 2 million to 3 million clones, 80% to 95% of which are singletons. Material: naive CD4+ T cells from PBMCs. The receptors were sampled from a man younger than 30 in good health. Some clones in this sample may be carry-over from other donors' samples. CDR3s include the opening cysteine and the closing phenylalanine or tryptophan. A D gene is named only where the DNA matches it firmly. Clone size is stated in some rows and not others, as once, few, many or a class when expanded.

v_gene	abundance	j_gene	d_gene	CDR3aa	CDR3nt
TRBV5-4	NA	TRBJ2-5	NA	CASSPAGTGIQETQYF	TGTGCCAGCAGCCCGGCGGGTACCGGGATTCAAGAGACCCAGTACTTC
TRBV13	NA	TRBJ2-3	NA	CASSSIPRPQGSTDTQYF	TGTGCCAGCAGCAGCATCCCCCGGCCTCAGGGGAGCACAGATACGCAGTATTTT
TRBV27	NA	TRBJ1-3	TRBD1	CASGFRGLSGNTIYF	TGTGCCAGCGGATTCAGGGGGCTCTCTGGAAACACCATATATTTT
TRBV29-1	NA	TRBJ2-3	NA	CSVGGFRQAGDTQYF	TGCAGCGTTGGGGGGTTCCGACAGGCTGGAGATACGCAGTATTTT
TRBV2	NA	TRBJ2-1	NA	CASSVHRNNEQFF	TGTGCCAGCAGTGTGCACCGGAACAATGAGCAGTTCTTC
TRBV2	NA	TRBJ1-2	NA	CASSDNAVPYGYTF	TGTGCCAGCAGTGACAATGCTGTCCCCTATGGCTACACCTTC
TRBV28	NA	TRBJ1-2	TRBD1	CASITGTGNGYTF	TGTGCCAGCATCACCGGGACAGGGAATGGCTACACCTTC
TRBV27	NA	TRBJ2-7	TRBD1	CASSLLGTGNLYEQYF	TGTGCCAGCAGTTTATTAGGGACAGGGAATCTCTACGAGCAGTACTTC
TRBV5-4	NA	TRBJ2-7	NA	CASSPKGLNYEQYF	TGTGCCAGCAGCCCGAAAGGACTGAACTACGAGCAGTACTTC
TRBV5-6	NA	TRBJ1-3	NA	CASSPALSPGKGGNTIYF	TGTGCCAGCAGCCCGGCCTTAAGTCCAGGGAAGGGTGGAAACACCATATATTTT
TRBV6-6	NA	TRBJ2-1	TRBD2	CASRSPSGRSGDEQFF	TGTGCCAGCAGAAGCCCTAGCGGGAGGTCGGGCGATGAGCAGTTCTTC
TRBV14	NA	TRBJ2-7	TRBD2	CASSLSGSRAYEQYF	TGTGCCAGCAGCCTTAGCGGGAGTAGAGCCTACGAGCAGTACTTC
TRBV19	NA	TRBJ1-1	NA	CASSPGAGSTWAFF	TGTGCCAGTAGTCCCGGGGCCGGGTCTACGTGGGCTTTCTTT
TRBV2	NA	TRBJ2-2	TRBD2	CASMAGLAGAGELFF	TGTGCCAGTATGGCAGGGCTAGCGGGAGCCGGGGAGCTGTTTTTT
TRBV27	NA	TRBJ2-1	TRBD1	CASSSRDRGVAEQFF	TGTGCCAGCAGTTCCCGGGACAGGGGAGTTGCTGAGCAGTTCTTC
TRBV5-6	NA	TRBJ2-7	NA	CASSLGFAYEQYF	TGTGCCAGCAGCTTGGGGTTTGCCTACGAGCAGTACTTC
TRBV6-1	NA	TRBJ2-7	TRBD2	CASRRGGPGEQYF	TGTGCCAGCAGAAGGGGAGGGCCAGGGGAGCAGTACTTC
TRBV7-2	NA	TRBJ1-2	NA	CASSLEGRDPYGYTF	TGTGCCAGCAGCTTAGAGGGCAGGGATCCTTATGGCTACACCTTC
TRBV9	NA	TRBJ2-7	NA	CASSPIGVRGGEQYF	TGTGCCAGCAGCCCGATTGGGGTTCGCGGCGGGGAGCAGTACTTC
TRBV28	NA	TRBJ1-2	NA	CASSLEVTEHYGYTF	TGTGCCAGCAGTTTAGAGGTCACGGAACACTATGGCTACACCTTC
TRBV6-6	NA	TRBJ2-6	TRBD2	CASRRGSGANVLTF	TGTGCCAGCAGGCGGGGGTCTGGGGCCAACGTCCTGACTTTC
TRBV7-3	NA	TRBJ1-1	TRBD1	CASSLTGDTEAFF	TGTGCCAGCAGCCTGACAGGGGACACTGAAGCTTTCTTT
TRBV7-6	NA	TRBJ1-1	NA	CASSPYWAEAFF	TGTGCCAGCAGCCCTTATTGGGCTGAAGCTTTCTTT
TRBV7-2	NA	TRBJ2-7	TRBD1	CASSRGPGQASYEQYF	TGTGCCAGCAGTCGAGGTCCGGGACAGGCATCCTACGAGCAGTACTTC
TRBV6-1	NA	TRBJ2-3	NA	CASSSPRIGTDTQYF	TGTGCCAGCAGTAGCCCCAGGATCGGCACAGATACGCAGTATTTT
TRBV7-3	once	TRBJ2-1	NA	CASSSGPGRNNEQFF	TGTGCCAGCAGCTCGGGCCCCGGACGGAACAATGAGCAGTTCTTC
TRBV10-3	NA	TRBJ2-3	NA	CAILTSAGTDTQYF	TGTGCCATACTGACTAGTGCTGGCACAGATACGCAGTATTTT
TRBV12-2	NA	TRBJ2-1	NA	CASRLGYPNEQFF	TGTGCAAGTCGCTTAGGTTACCCCAATGAGCAGTTCTTC
TRBV15	NA	TRBJ2-1	TRBD2	CATSRVLAGGPLSYNEQFF	TGTGCCACCAGCAGAGTACTAGCGGGAGGGCCCCTCTCCTACAATGAGCAGTTCTTC
TRBV6-6	NA	TRBJ1-1	TRBD1	CASSHGTVSEAFF	TGTGCCAGCAGTCATGGGACAGTTTCTGAAGCTTTCTTT
TRBV4-3	NA	TRBJ1-4	NA	CASSQESYRGVNEKLFF	TGCGCCAGCAGCCAAGAATCCTACAGAGGGGTGAATGAAAAACTGTTTTTT
TRBV19	NA	TRBJ2-2	TRBD2	CASSISRTSGAGELFF	TGTGCCAGTAGTATATCTCGGACTAGCGGGGCCGGGGAGCTGTTTTTT
TRBV14	NA	TRBJ2-7	NA	CASSQARYWGYEQYF	TGTGCCAGCAGCCAAGCAAGGTATTGGGGCTACGAGCAGTACTTC
TRBV28	NA	TRBJ2-5	NA	CASKAETQYF	TGTGCCAGCAAGGCAGAGACCCAGTACTTC
TRBV7-7	NA	TRBJ2-6	TRBD1	CASSFQGAGANVLTF	TGTGCCAGCAGCTTCCAGGGGGCTGGGGCCAACGTCCTGACTTTC
TRBV30	NA	TRBJ1-5	NA	CAWSRGEGMNQPQHF	TGTGCCTGGAGTAGAGGGGAAGGGATGAATCAGCCCCAGCATTTT
TRBV5-1	once	TRBJ2-1	TRBD2	CASSLVTRLAGGDEQFF	TGCGCCAGCAGCTTGGTAACGCGACTAGCGGGAGGAGATGAGCAGTTCTTC
TRBV28	NA	TRBJ2-6	NA	CASSFWSLRQSRSGANVLTF	TGTGCCAGCAGTTTCTGGAGTCTTCGACAGTCCCGTTCTGGGGCCAACGTCCTGACTTTC
TRBV29-1	NA	TRBJ2-5	NA	CSVADTFQETQYF	TGCAGCGTTGCGGACACCTTCCAAGAGACCCAGTACTTC
TRBV27	NA	TRBJ1-2	NA	CASSSFSGGNYGYTF	TGTGCCAGCAGTTCATTCTCTGGTGGGAACTATGGCTACACCTTC
TRBV7-7	NA	TRBJ2-5	TRBD2	CASSPGLAGGQETQYF	TGTGCCAGCAGCCCCGGACTAGCGGGAGGGCAAGAGACCCAGTACTTC
TRBV5-5	NA	TRBJ1-5	NA	CASSFLETANQPQHF	TGTGCCAGCAGCTTTTTAGAGACAGCAAATCAGCCCCAGCATTTT
TRBV28	NA	TRBJ2-4	NA	CASSLQGAGRAKNIQYF	TGTGCCAGCAGTTTACAAGGCGCCGGGCGAGCCAAAAACATTCAGTACTTC
TRBV7-8	NA	TRBJ2-1	NA	CAGRGKGASEQFF	TGTGCCGGACGCGGGAAGGGTGCGAGTGAGCAGTTCTTC
TRBV11-1	NA	TRBJ2-2	NA	CASSLHRRANTGELFF	TGTGCCAGCAGCTTACATAGGAGGGCCAACACCGGGGAGCTGTTTTTT
TRBV7-9	NA	TRBJ2-1	TRBD1	CASSRQGTTQGAYNEQFF	TGTGCCAGCAGCCGACAGGGCACCACGCAGGGAGCTTACAATGAGCAGTTCTTC
TRBV5-1	NA	TRBJ2-3	NA	CASSLVTNTDTQYF	TGCGCCAGCAGCTTGGTAACGAACACAGATACGCAGTATTTT
TRBV28	NA	TRBJ2-1	TRBD2	CASSRAGGLYNEQFF	TGTGCCAGCAGCCGGGCGGGAGGCCTATACAATGAGCAGTTCTTC
TRBV15	NA	TRBJ2-7	NA	CATSRRERSYEQYF	TGTGCCACCAGCAGACGAGAGCGGTCCTACGAGCAGTACTTC
TRBV5-8	NA	TRBJ1-1	NA	CASSFPGAHTEAFF	TGTGCCAGCAGCTTCCCAGGGGCCCACACTGAAGCTTTCTTT
TRBV29-1	NA	TRBJ2-7	NA	CSVVIPPRDEQYF	TGCAGCGTTGTTATCCCCCCGCGGGACGAGCAGTACTTC
TRBV30	NA	TRBJ2-2	NA	CAWSVQLVSTGELFF	TGTGCCTGGAGTGTACAACTTGTAAGCACCGGGGAGCTGTTTTTT
TRBV28	NA	TRBJ1-2	NA	CASSPPGVNYGYTF	TGTGCCAGCAGCCCGCCCGGGGTTAACTATGGCTACACCTTC